This T cell receptor beta chain originates from a study of human versus mouse CDR3 diversity and MHC coevolution (dated by TCRdb to the late 2010s). Study-level background: According to reports, the immunoSEQ assay detects one in 200,000 T cells and minimizes multiplex PCR amplification bias. Across mouse and human samples, each sample had between roughly 0.6 x 10^7 and 1.7 x 10^7 valid reads. Three healthy volunteer blood donors were included in the human cohort, with one aged 30 to 40, one aged 40 to 50 and one aged 60 to 69 at collection. Human naive CD4 T cell repertoires served as a reference for TCR selection on multiple MHC II alleles, compared against human-TCR-locus transgenic mice with single MHC II.

The germline V gene yields SGHRS for CDR1 and YFSETQ for CDR2. V is shortened by 0 bases, J by 5 bases, and the region joining them spans 12 bases. The CDR3 contains 14 residues, cysteine and phenylalanine counted. Solely the CDR3 DNA is kept, with 42 bases framed from the first base. Genomic DNA was extracted from the sorted cells using the QIAGEN blood and tissue kit and was quantified on a NanoDrop 1000. The immunoSEQ platform deep sequenced and quantified TCR alpha and beta chains by multiplex PCR of genomic DNA. The original methods were these. IMGT gene and region definitions were used for annotation of the TCR sequences. Out-of-frame rearrangements served as a stand-in for the preselection repertoire and were compared with in-frame clonotypes. To estimate repertoire size, the study used the iCHAO1 estimator that comes with the immunoSEQ platform. A Gini index based on the Lorenz curve was applied to in-frame amino acid clonotypes to measure clonal inequality. The intersect function of the R package tcR was used to count shared clonotypes, and the Jaccard index was used to score similarity. V, J and V-J usage frequencies went into a principal component analysis run with the R prcomp function, with no normalization applied. Here the immuneACCESS table is served through TCRdb, limited to in-frame sequences with V and J called. Missing clones are a known gap in these copies; in checked studies unresolved V genes cover under half, and the rest lacks a known reason. Clone size and the V and J calls come from that table; the DNA yielded D and trimming. Here the sample has more than 60,000 clones; around 90% occur a single time. The leading ten clones occupy less than 0.16% of the sample.

Overall results and qualifications from the work: On average, more CDR3 deletions and insertions were observed in humans than in mice, indicating greater exonuclease and TdT activity. Repertoire diversity was not regarded as directly comparable between humans and mice because human T cells were selected on a handful of MHC II alleles. The largest TCR beta repertoire according to iCHAO1 estimates belonged to humans, at about 1.5 million clonotypes, a result attributed likely to selection by multiple MHC II molecules. Among all compared groups, two of the three human donors had the lowest clonal inequality scores.

Fluorescence-activated cell sorting was used to pull naive CD4 T cells, meaning cells that were CD45RO-negative and CD62L-positive, out of the PBMCs. Approximately 50 ml of fresh peripheral blood was drawn per donor, and PBMCs were isolated by Ficoll density centrifugation. Cell sorting was carried out on a FACSAria III instrument, and a purity above 85% was achieved for all samples. About this clone: The target of this receptor is not known. No much larger clonotype is one base removed from it; base qualities were not supplied.

This TCR was sampled from a person between 25 and 70 years old in good health. The chain joins TRBV5-1 to TRBJ2-7; confidence is insufficient to name the D gene. The material sequenced was naive CD4+ T cells from blood. The cell subset or site label, read with the paper, signifies: CD45RO-negative CD62L-positive naive CD4 T cells. The CDR3 in this case is CASSLAGTVNEQYF. The DNA reads as follows: TGCGCCAGCAGCTTGGCAGGAACAGTTAACGAGCAGTACTTC.